This T cell receptor (beta chain) originates from a study of blood T cell repertoires in COVID-19. Study information: The United States, Italy and Spain supplied acute and convalescent COVID-19 samples. PBMCs, B-cell-depleted T cells, or T cells were the source of the cDNA or gDNA that made up the material.

Per the original methods: Nucleated cell number was recorded as an estimate derived from reference gene primer amplification. Repertoires were generated with immunoSEQ multiplex PCR, while TCRdb's copy carries only in-frame clones and drops some. V, J and clone size are taken as reported in that table, and D and trimming were inferred from the DNA itself. The data contain under 140,000 clones, over 65% of them singletons. The TCR sequence derives from a woman aged 80 or over with acute or convalescent COVID-19. The sample consisted of peripheral blood.

CDR3 protein: CASSLGTSYGYTF. CDR3 DNA sequence: TGTGCCAGCAGTTTGGGCACTAGTTATGGCTACACCTTC. The genes are TRBV28 and TRBJ1-2; D is uncertain. From germline, CDR1 is MDHEN and CDR2 SYDVKM. This CDR3 has 13 amino acids. With 3 bases removed from V and 5 bases from J, the gap between germline ends came to 10 bases.